Listed below are T cell receptor beta chains from one sample, sequenced in a study of T cells in Graves' hyperthyroidism and ophthalmopathy. TCRdb re-called the multiplex PCR reads through MiXCR, storing one row per CDR3 protein. The sample has over 200,000 distinct CDR3 sequences; about 15% are singletons. Source material: blood. These receptors were obtained from a man aged 50 to 59 with Graves' hyperthyroidism. Both conserved end residues are part of each CDR3. The D gene is left open where the match is weak. Not every row has a clone size; where given, it reads once, few, many or a size class.

d_call: .; v_call: TRBV28; j_call: TRBJ1-1; clone_size: .; cdr3_nt: TGTGCCAGCAGCCCGGACAGACTGAACGCTGAAGCCTTCTTT; cdr3_aa: CASSPDRLNAEAFF
d_call: TRBD1; v_call: TRBV20-1; j_call: TRBJ2-7; clone_size: many; cdr3_nt: TGCAGTGCTAGCCCCTGGACAGGGCTCTACGAGCAGTACTTC; cdr3_aa: CSASPWTGLYEQYF
d_call: .; v_call: TRBV28; j_call: TRBJ2-1; clone_size: many; cdr3_nt: TGTGCCAGCAACCAGGGGGGGGGGTATCATGAGCAGTTCTTC; cdr3_aa: CASNQGGGYHEQFF
d_call: TRBD1; v_call: TRBV7-9; j_call: TRBJ2-3; clone_size: many; cdr3_nt: TGTGCCAGCAGCGATGGACAGGGAAAAGATACGCAGTATTTT; cdr3_aa: CASSDGQGKDTQYF
d_call: TRBD1; v_call: TRBV5-1; j_call: TRBJ2-3; clone_size: few; cdr3_nt: TGCGCCAGCAGCGAGGGGACAGCCACAGATACGCAGTATTTT; cdr3_aa: CASSEGTATDTQYF
d_call: .; v_call: TRBV28; j_call: TRBJ2-3; clone_size: .; cdr3_nt: TGTGCCAGCAGCCTCAGGGGTGATAGTACAGATACGCAGTATTTT; cdr3_aa: CASSLRGDSTDTQYF
d_call: .; v_call: TRBV9; j_call: TRBJ2-1; clone_size: few; cdr3_nt: TGTGCCAGCAGCGTAGCACAGCAAGGTGATGTAAAGTTCTTC; cdr3_aa: CASSVAQQGDVKFF
d_call: TRBD1; v_call: TRBV15; j_call: TRBJ2-7; clone_size: .; cdr3_nt: TGTGCCACCAGCAGACGCCGGACAGGCCTATACGAGCAGTACTTC; cdr3_aa: CATSRRRTGLYEQYF
d_call: TRBD1; v_call: TRBV7-9; j_call: TRBJ1-4; clone_size: .; cdr3_nt: TGTGCCAGCAGCAAAGGGGACAGGGGGCGATCAACTAATGAAAAACTGTTTTTT; cdr3_aa: CASSKGDRGRSTNEKLFF
d_call: .; v_call: TRBV6-6; j_call: TRBJ1-6; clone_size: .; cdr3_nt: TGTGCCAGCAGTTACTCGAGCAGGGGCAATTCACCCCTCCACTTT; cdr3_aa: CASSYSSRGNSPLHF
d_call: TRBD1; v_call: TRBV19; j_call: TRBJ2-7; clone_size: many; cdr3_nt: TGTGCCAGTAGTAAACCCGGGACAGGGACCTACGAGCAGTACTTC; cdr3_aa: CASSKPGTGTYEQYF
d_call: .; v_call: TRBV6-5; j_call: TRBJ2-7; clone_size: .; cdr3_nt: TGTGCCAGCAGTTACGCTGGAGGTGGAAAATCATACGAGCAGTACTTC; cdr3_aa: CASSYAGGGKSYEQYF
d_call: TRBD2; v_call: TRBV7-9; j_call: TRBJ2-3; clone_size: .; cdr3_nt: TGTGCCAGCAGCTTATTTCTAGCGGGAGACACAGATACGCAGTATTTT; cdr3_aa: CASSLFLAGDTDTQYF
d_call: .; v_call: TRBV7-2; j_call: TRBJ2-1; clone_size: .; cdr3_nt: TGTGTCAGCAGCTTAATCCAGCGGCCCTACAATGAGCAGTTCTTC; cdr3_aa: CVSSLIQRPYNEQFF
d_call: TRBD1; v_call: TRBV5-8; j_call: TRBJ1-2; clone_size: .; cdr3_nt: TGTGCCAGGGACAGGGTCTATGGCTACACCTTC; cdr3_aa: CARDRVYGYTF
d_call: .; v_call: TRBV20-1; j_call: TRBJ2-6; clone_size: many; cdr3_nt: TGCAGTGCCACTCGTTGGCAGGGGAAGTCTGGGGCCAACGTCCTGACTTTC; cdr3_aa: CSATRWQGKSGANVLTF
d_call: .; v_call: TRBV4-1; j_call: TRBJ2-7; clone_size: few; cdr3_nt: TGCGCCAGCAGAGGTTACGCGGGACAGAGCTCCTACGAGCAGTACTTC; cdr3_aa: CASRGYAGQSSYEQYF
d_call: .; v_call: TRBV28; j_call: TRBJ1-2; clone_size: many; cdr3_nt: TGTGCCAGCACCCTCATCAGGGGCGGTGGCTACACCTTC; cdr3_aa: CASTLIRGGGYTF
d_call: TRBD2; v_call: TRBV5-1; j_call: TRBJ2-4; clone_size: many; cdr3_nt: TGCGCCAGCAGCGGGGGACTAGCGGGAATAAACATTCAGTACTTC; cdr3_aa: CASSGGLAGINIQYF
d_call: .; v_call: TRBV19; j_call: TRBJ2-2; clone_size: many; cdr3_nt: TGTGCCAGTCGCCCGGCGAGCACGAACACCGGGGAGCTGTTTTTT; cdr3_aa: CASRPASTNTGELFF
d_call: TRBD1; v_call: TRBV20-1; j_call: TRBJ1-1; clone_size: many; cdr3_nt: TGCAGTGCTAGAGATAAGGACAGGGGGAACACTGAAGCTTTCTTT; cdr3_aa: CSARDKDRGNTEAFF
d_call: .; v_call: TRBV7-2; j_call: TRBJ2-5; clone_size: many; cdr3_nt: TGTGCCAGCAGCGCTGGGGGCAGCCAAGAGACCCAGTACTTC; cdr3_aa: CASSAGGSQETQYF
d_call: .; v_call: TRBV7-8; j_call: TRBJ2-7; clone_size: many; cdr3_nt: TGTGCCAGCAGCTTAGGCTCCGGAGCCTACGAGCAGTACTTC; cdr3_aa: CASSLGSGAYEQYF
d_call: .; v_call: TRBV6-1; j_call: TRBJ1-2; clone_size: .; cdr3_nt: TGTGCCAGTAAGCTGGGCTATGGCTACACCTTC; cdr3_aa: CASKLGYGYTF
d_call: TRBD1; v_call: TRBV19; j_call: TRBJ1-2; clone_size: .; cdr3_nt: TGTGCCAGTAGTACAGGGACAGGGACGGCGGGCTACACCTTC; cdr3_aa: CASSTGTGTAGYTF